The present TCR beta chain was sequenced within a study of tumor-infiltrating lymphocytes in primary liver carcinoma. At the level of the study: The tumors ranged from about 4 to 11 cm across and fell within stage T1-T3 N0M0. Sample counts of productive TCRbeta reads spanned roughly 3.65 to 8 million; these counts were similar across tissue types. The study's findings and limits: Pairs comparing tumor with adjacent tissue or blood overlapped less than pairs drawn from tumor regions.

A remark on this clonotype: Its antigen is not identified.

Reverse transcription of approximately 0.55 ug total RNA with a constant-region primer produced TCR beta cDNA. Three-round nested multiplex PCR performed with slightly modified ARM-PCR produced the TCR beta libraries. Running ten to eleven cycles apiece, the first two PCR rounds relied on TRBV1-TRBV30 forward primers together with a C-beta reverse primer. TCRdb called the multiplex PCR reads again in MiXCR, with one record for every CDR3 protein. Of fewer than 90,000 distinct CDR3 sequences listed, around 70% were seen once; the top ten hold approximately 20%. This CDR3 spans 14 amino acids. Looked up from germline, CDR1 is MDHEN and CDR2 is SYDVKM. Trimming stripped 2 bases from V and 1 base from J, with 9 bases between. The roughly 17-31 mg bulk tissue piece was not sorted before simultaneous RNA and DNA extraction.

The chain uses TRBV28 and TRBJ2-7; a weak D match, TRBD1 (5 bases). Sequencing used liver tumor tissue from sampling region 1. Subset described: tumor region T1, superior pole. This sequence was found in a man aged 35 to 55 with primary liver carcinoma and hepatitis B virus infection. Here the CDR3 DNA reads TGTGCCAGCAGTTTAGTACAGGCGTCCTACGAGCAGTACTTC. Residues: CASSLVQASYEQYF.